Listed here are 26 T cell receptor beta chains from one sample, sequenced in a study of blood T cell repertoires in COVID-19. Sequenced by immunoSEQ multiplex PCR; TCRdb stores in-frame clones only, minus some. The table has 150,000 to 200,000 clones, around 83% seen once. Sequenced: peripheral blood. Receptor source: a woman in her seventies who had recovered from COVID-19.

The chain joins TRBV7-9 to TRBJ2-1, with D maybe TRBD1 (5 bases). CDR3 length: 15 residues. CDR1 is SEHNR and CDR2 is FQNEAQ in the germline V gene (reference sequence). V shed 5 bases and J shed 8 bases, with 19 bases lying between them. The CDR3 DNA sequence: TGTGCCAGCAGCATAGGGGTGGCGGTTGCCCATGAGCAGTTCTTC. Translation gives CASSIGVAVAHEQFF.

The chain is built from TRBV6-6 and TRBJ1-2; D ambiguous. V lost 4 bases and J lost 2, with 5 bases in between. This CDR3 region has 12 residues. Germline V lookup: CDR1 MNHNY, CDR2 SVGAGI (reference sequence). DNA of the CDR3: TGTGCCAGCAGTTTTAGCAACTATGGCTACACCTTC. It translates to CASSFSNYGYTF.

CDR3 in amino acids: CASSLAGWGDTQYF. The CDR3 bases are TGTGCCAGCAGCTTAGCGGGGTGGGGAGATACGCAGTATTTT. V usage is TRBV11-3 and J usage is TRBJ2-3; weak D call: TRBD2 (5 bases). This CDR3 has 14 amino acids. Trimming shortened V by 1 base and J by 5 bases, and 10 bases separated the two germline ends. The germline gives CDR1 SGHNT, CDR2 YENEEA.

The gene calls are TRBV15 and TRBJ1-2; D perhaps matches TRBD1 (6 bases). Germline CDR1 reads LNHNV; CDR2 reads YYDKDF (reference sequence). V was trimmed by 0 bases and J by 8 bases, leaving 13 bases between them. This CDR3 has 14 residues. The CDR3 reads CATSRDRTGLGYTF. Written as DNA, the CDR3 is TGTGCCACCAGCAGAGATAGAACAGGGTTAGGCTACACCTTC.

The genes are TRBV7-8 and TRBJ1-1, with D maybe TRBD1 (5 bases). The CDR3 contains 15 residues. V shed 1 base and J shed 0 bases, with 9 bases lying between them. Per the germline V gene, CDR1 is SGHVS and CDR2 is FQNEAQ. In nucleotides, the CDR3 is TGTGCCAGCAGCTTAGGAACAGGAGTGAACACTGAAGCTTTCTTT. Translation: CASSLGTGVNTEAFF.

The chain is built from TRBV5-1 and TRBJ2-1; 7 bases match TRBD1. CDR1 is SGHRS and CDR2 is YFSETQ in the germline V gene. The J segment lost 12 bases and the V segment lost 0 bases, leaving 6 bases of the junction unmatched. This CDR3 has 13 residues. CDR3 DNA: TGCGCCAGCAGCTTGGAGGGGACAGAAACGCAGTTCTTC. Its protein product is CASSLEGTETQFF.

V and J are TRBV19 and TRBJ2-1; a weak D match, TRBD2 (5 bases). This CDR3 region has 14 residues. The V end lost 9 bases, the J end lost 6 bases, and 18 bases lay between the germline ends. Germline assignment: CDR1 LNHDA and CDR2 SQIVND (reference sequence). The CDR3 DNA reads TGTGCCAGCCAACTAGGTCCCCCTTCCAATGAGCAGTTCTTC. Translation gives CASQLGPPSNEQFF. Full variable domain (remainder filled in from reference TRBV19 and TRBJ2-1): DGGITQSPKYLFRKEGQNVTLSCEQNLNHDAMYWYRQDPGQGLRLIYYSQIVNDFQKGDIAEGYSVSREKKESFPLTVTSAQKNPTAFYLCASQLGPPSNEQFFGPGTRLTVL.

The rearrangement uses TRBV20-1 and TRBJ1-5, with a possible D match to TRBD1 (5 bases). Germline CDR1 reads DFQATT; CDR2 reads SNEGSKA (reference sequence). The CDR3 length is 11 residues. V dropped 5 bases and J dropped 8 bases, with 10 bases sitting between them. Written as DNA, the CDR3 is TGCAGTGCTGGGGGGGAAAAGCCCCAGCATTTT. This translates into CSAGGEKPQHF.

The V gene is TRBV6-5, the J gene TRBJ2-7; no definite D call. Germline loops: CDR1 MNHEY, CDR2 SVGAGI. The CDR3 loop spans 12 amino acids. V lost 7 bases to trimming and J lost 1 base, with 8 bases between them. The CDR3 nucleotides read TGTGCCAGCAACCCCCAGTCCTACGAGCAGTACTTC. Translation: CASNPQSYEQYF.

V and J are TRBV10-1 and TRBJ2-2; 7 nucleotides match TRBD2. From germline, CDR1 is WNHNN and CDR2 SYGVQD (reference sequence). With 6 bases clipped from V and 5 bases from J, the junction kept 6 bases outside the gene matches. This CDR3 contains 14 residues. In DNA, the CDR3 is TGCGCCAGCAGGGGAGGGCACAGTACCGGGGAGCTGTTTTTT. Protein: CASRGGHSTGELFF.

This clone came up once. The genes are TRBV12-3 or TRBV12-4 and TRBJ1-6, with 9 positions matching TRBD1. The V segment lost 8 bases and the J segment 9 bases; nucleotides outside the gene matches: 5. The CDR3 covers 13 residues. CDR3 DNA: TGTGCCAGCCAGACAGGGGGTGGTTCACCCCTCCACTTT. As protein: CASQTGGGSPLHF.

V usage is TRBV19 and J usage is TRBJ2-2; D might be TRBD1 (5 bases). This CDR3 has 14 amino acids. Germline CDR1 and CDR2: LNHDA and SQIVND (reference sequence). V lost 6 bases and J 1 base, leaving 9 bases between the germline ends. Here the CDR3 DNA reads TGTGCCAGTAGGGCAGGGCTGAACACCGGGGAGCTGTTTTTT. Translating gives CASRAGLNTGELFF.

The CDR3 loop is CASSPRASGTDTQYF. CDR3 sequence (DNA): TGTGCCAGCTCACCACGGGCTAGCGGCACAGATACGCAGTATTTT. The rearrangement joins TRBV18 to TRBJ2-3, with D tentatively TRBD2 (6 bases). The germline CDR1 and CDR2 sequences are KGHSH and LQKENI. The CDR3 is 15 residues long. Trimming took 1 base from V and 1 from J, leaving 9 bases between them. Drawing the rest from reference TRBV18 and TRBJ2-3, the complete variable domain is NAGVMQNPRHLVRRRGQEARLRCSPMKGHSHVYWYRQLPEEGLKFMVYLQKENIIDESGMPKERFSAEFPKEGPSILRIQQVVRGDSAAYFCASSPRASGTDTQYFGPGTRLTVL.

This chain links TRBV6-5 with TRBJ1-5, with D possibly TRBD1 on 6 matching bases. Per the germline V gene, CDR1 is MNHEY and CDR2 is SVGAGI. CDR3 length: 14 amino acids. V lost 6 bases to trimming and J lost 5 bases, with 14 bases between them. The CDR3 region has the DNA TGTGCCAGCAGCCCCGGGGGGGGCTATCAGCCCCAGCATTTT. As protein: CASSPGGGYQPQHF.

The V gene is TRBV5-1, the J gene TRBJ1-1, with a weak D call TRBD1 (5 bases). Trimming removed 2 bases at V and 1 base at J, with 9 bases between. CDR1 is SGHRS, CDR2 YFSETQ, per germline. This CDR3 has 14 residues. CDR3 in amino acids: CASSLQVSNTEAFF. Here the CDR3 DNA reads TGCGCCAGCAGCTTACAGGTTTCGAACACTGAAGCTTTCTTT.

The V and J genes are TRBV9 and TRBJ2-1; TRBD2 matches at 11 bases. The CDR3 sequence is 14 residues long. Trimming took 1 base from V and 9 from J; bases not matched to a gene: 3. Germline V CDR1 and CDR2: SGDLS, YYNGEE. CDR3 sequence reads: CASSVIAGGGEQFF. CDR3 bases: TGTGCCAGCAGCGTAATAGCGGGAGGGGGTGAGCAGTTCTTC.

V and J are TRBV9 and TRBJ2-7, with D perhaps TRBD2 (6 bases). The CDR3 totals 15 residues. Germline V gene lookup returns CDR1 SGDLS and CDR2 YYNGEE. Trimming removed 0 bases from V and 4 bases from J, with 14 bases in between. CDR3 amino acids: CASSVGWTNLYEQYF. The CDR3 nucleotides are TGTGCCAGCAGCGTAGGGTGGACTAACCTTTACGAGCAGTACTTC. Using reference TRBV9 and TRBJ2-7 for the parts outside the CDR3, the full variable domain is DSGVTQTPKHLITATGQRVTLRCSPRSGDLSVYWYQQSLDQGLQFLIQYYNGEERAKGNILERFSAQQFPDLHSELNLSSLELGDSALYFCASSVGWTNLYEQYFGPGTRLTVT.

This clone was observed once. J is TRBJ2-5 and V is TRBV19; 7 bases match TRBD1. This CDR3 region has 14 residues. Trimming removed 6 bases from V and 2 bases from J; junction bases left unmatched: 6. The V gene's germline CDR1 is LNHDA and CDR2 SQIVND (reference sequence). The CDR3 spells CASSKGQTQETQYF. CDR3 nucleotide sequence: TGTGCCAGTAGCAAGGGACAGACTCAAGAGACCCAGTACTTC.

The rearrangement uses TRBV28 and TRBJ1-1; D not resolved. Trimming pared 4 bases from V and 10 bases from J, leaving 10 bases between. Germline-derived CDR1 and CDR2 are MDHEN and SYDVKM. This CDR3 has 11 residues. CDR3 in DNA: TGTGCCAGCAGTTCGGTACGGGGAGCTTTCTTT. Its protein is CASSSVRGAFF.

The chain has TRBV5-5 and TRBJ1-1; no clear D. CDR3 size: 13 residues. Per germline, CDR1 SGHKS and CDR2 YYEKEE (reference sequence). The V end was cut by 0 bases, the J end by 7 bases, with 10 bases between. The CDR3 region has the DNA TGTGCCAGCAGCTTGGGGACTGTTGATGAAGCTTTCTTT. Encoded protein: CASSLGTVDEAFF. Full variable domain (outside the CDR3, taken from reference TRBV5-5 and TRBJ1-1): DAGVTQSPTHLIKTRGQQVTLRCSPISGHKSVSWYQQVLGQGPQFIFQYYEKEERGRGNFPDRFSARQFPNYSSELNVNALLLGDSALYLCASSLGTVDEAFFGQGTRLTVV.

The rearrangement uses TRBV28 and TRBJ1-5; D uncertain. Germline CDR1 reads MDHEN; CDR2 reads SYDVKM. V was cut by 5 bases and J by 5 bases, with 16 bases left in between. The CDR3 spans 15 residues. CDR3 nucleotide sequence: TGTGCCAGCAGTCCATTACTCGGGGTGGATCAGCCCCAGCATTTT. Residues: CASSPLLGVDQPQHF.

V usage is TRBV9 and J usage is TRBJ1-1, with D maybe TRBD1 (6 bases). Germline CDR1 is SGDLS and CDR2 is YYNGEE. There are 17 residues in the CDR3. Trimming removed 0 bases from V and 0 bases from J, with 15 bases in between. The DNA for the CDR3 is TGTGCCAGCAGCGTAGGCTGGGAGGGGGTGCTGAACACTGAAGCTTTCTTT. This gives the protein CASSVGWEGVLNTEAFF.

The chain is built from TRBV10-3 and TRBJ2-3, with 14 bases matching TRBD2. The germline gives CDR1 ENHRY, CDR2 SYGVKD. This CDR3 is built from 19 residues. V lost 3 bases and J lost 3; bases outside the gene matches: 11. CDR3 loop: CAISDIPGTSGRGTDTQYF. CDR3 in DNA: TGTGCCATCAGTGACATCCCCGGGACTAGCGGGAGAGGGACAGATACGCAGTATTTT.

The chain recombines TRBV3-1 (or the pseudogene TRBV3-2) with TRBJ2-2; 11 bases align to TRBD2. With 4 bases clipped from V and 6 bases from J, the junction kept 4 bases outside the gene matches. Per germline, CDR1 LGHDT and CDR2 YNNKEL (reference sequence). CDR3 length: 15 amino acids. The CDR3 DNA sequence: TGTGCCAGCAGCCCTAGCGGGGGGCGGGCCGGGGAGCTGTTTTTT. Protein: CASSPSGGRAGELFF.

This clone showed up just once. The CDR3: CASSPQPETGANTEAFF. As DNA, the CDR3 is TGTGCCAGCTCACCCCAACCCGAGACAGGGGCGAACACTGAAGCTTTCTTT. The chain carries TRBV18 and TRBJ1-1; 8 bases fit TRBD1. V lost 3 bases and J lost 1; bases outside the gene matches: 10. The CDR3 has 17 residues. In germline, CDR1 is KGHSH, CDR2 LQKENI.

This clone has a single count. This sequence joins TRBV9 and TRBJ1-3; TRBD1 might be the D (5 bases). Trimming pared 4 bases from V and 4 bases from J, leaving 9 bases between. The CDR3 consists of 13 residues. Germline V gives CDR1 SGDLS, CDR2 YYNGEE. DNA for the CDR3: TGTGCCAGCAGCCCAGGGTCCGGAAACACCATATATTTT. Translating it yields CASSPGSGNTIYF.